This entry lists 12 T cell receptor beta chains sequenced from one sample in a study of control samples from healthy donors and cancer patients. Generated by immunoSEQ multiplex PCR, the TCRdb table keeps only in-frame clones and is missing some. The sample carries around 57,000 clones, approximately 90% recorded once. The source material was PBMCs. The source of these receptors is a man younger than 45 with colorectal cancer.

J is TRBJ2-1 and V is TRBV7-6, with 8 bases that match TRBD2. The germline V gene encodes CDR1 SGHVS and CDR2 FNYEAQ. The CDR3 loop spans 18 amino acids. J lost 4 bases, V lost 5 bases, and 16 bases had no gene match. The CDR3 nucleotides read TGTGCCAGCAGCCCCGGGGTAGCGGGGAGCCTCTCTTACAATGAGCAGTTCTTC. Translating gives CASSPGVAGSLSYNEQFF. The whole variable domain, filled in from reference TRBV7-6 and TRBJ2-1, reads GAGVSQSPRYKVTKRGQDVALRCDPISGHVSLYWYRQALGQGPEFLTYFNYEAQQDKSGLPNDRFSAERPEGSISTLTIQRTEQRDSAMYRCASSPGVAGSLSYNEQFFGPGTRLTVL.

The genes are TRBV4-3 and TRBJ2-1, with D hard to call. The V gene lost 4 bases and the J gene lost 9 bases, with 13 bases spanning the gap. CDR1 LGHNA and CDR2 YSLEER come from the germline V gene. The length of the CDR3 is 13 residues. This chain's CDR3 is CASSRTSLTEQFF. For the CDR3, the DNA is TGCGCCAGCAGCCGCACTTCCCTGACTGAGCAGTTCTTC.

In its sample, this clone was seen once. The V gene is TRBV29-1, the J gene TRBJ2-7; the match to TRBD1 covers 10 bases. Looked up from germline, CDR1 is SQVTM and CDR2 is ANQGSEA. This CDR3 is built from 14 residues. V gave up 6 bases and J gave up 5 bases; unmatched junction bases: 10. CDR3 coding DNA: TGCAGCGTGGAACCGGGACAGGGGCTCAACGAGCAGTACTTC. It yields the protein CSVEPGQGLNEQYF.

This chain joins TRBV6-2 or TRBV6-3 and TRBJ1-1; the D gene is possibly TRBD1 (5 bases). The germline V gene has CDR1 MNHEY and CDR2 SVGEGT. The ends were cut back, 2 bases at V and 3 bases at J, with 7 bases in the middle. The CDR3 is made up of 13 amino acids. The CDR3 DNA follows: TGTGCCAGCAGTTACCGGGGGTACACTGAAGCTTTCTTT. This codes for CASSYRGYTEAFF.

J is TRBJ1-4 and V is TRBV10-3; no definite D call. Germline-derived CDR1 and CDR2 are ENHRY and SYGVKD. The CDR3 is made up of 14 amino acids. V gave up 6 bases and J gave up 5 bases, with 13 bases separating them. CDR3 DNA sequence: TGTGCCATCAGCCGAGGAGAACGAAATGAAAAACTGTTTTTT. This gives the protein CAISRGERNEKLFF.

The CDR3 here is CATSAQPGVEEYF. The CDR3 DNA reads TGTGCCACCAGCGCACAACCAGGGGTAGAGGAGTACTTC. The chain couples TRBV15 to TRBJ2-5; TRBD1 might be the D (6 bases). Germline V CDR1 and CDR2: LNHNV, YYDKDF (reference sequence). V was cut by 5 bases and J by 12 bases, with 19 bases left in between. The CDR3 totals 13 residues.

This clone was seen just once. This chain links TRBV5-3 with TRBJ1-1; D remains ambiguous. TRBV5-3 is an ORF for which the function is uncertain. The V end lost 4 bases, the J end lost 1 base, and 26 bases lay between the germline ends. CDR3 length: 19 amino acids. CDR3 sequence (DNA): TGTGCCAGAAGCCCACCCCAGGAGCCGGGGATTAGATGGAACACTGAAGCTTTCTTT. This sequence encodes CARSPPQEPGIRWNTEAFF.

The genes are TRBV7-2 and TRBJ2-7; tentative D call: TRBD2 (7 bases). The CDR3 has 16 amino acids. V dropped 2 bases and J dropped 3 bases, with 17 bases sitting between them. Germline values: CDR1 SGHTA, CDR2 FQGNSA. The CDR3 coding sequence is TGTGCCAGCAGCTTACGGCAGGGAGGGGGGGACTACGAGCAGTACTTC. Amino acids: CASSLRQGGGDYEQYF.

With regard to this clone: The sample carries other DNA sequences with the same CDR3. The chain carries TRBV9 and TRBJ2-3, with 9 bases identical to TRBD1. The CDR3 runs to 16 residues. The germline V gene has CDR1 SGDLS and CDR2 YYNGEE. V shed 0 bases, J shed 0 bases, and the junction held 2 bases outside the gene matches. CDR3 sequence (DNA): TGTGCCAGCAGCGTAGGGACAGGGGCTAGCACAGATACGCAGTATTTT. It encodes CASSVGTGASTDTQYF.

The chain couples TRBV6-1 to TRBJ2-7; TRBD1 matches 12 bases. Germline CDR1 and CDR2: MNHNS and SASEGT. The CDR3 is 16 residues long. V was clipped by 0 bases and J by 7 bases; unmatched bases: 7. This CDR3 reads CASSEALGQGAGEQYF. The CDR3 coding sequence is TGTGCCAGCAGTGAAGCGCTGGGACAGGGGGCGGGAGAGCAGTACTTC.

This sequence joins TRBV20-1 and TRBJ2-5; D not resolved. Trimming took 6 bases from V and 4 from J, leaving 9 bases between them. From germline, CDR1 is DFQATT and CDR2 SNEGSKA (reference sequence). The CDR3 spans 11 residues. The CDR3 DNA reads TGCAGTGCCTCAAACGGAGAGACCCAGTACTTC. Protein sequence: CSASNGETQYF.

The chain uses TRBV6-5 and TRBJ1-6; D ambiguous. The V end lost 8 bases, the J end lost 14 bases, and 16 bases lay between the germline ends. The CDR3 contains 12 residues. CDR1 MNHEY and CDR2 SVGAGI come from the germline V gene. CDR3 nucleotides: TGTGCCAGCCGCGACGAGAAGGGTGCCCTCCACTTT. It encodes CASRDEKGALHF.